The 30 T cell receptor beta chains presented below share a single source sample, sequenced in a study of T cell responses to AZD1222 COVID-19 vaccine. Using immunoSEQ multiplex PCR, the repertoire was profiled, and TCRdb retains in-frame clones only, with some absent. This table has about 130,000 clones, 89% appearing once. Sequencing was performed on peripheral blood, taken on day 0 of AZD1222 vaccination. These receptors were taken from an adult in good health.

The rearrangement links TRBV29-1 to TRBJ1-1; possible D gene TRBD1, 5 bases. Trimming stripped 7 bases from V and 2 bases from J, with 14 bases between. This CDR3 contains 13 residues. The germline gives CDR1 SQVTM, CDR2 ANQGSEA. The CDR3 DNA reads TGCAGCGCTACCACGGGACGTAACACTGAAGCTTTCTTT. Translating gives CSATTGRNTEAFF. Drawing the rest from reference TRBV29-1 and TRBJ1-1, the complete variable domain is SAVISQKPSRDICQRGTSLTIQCQVDSQVTMMFWYRQQPGQSLTLIATANQGSEATYESGFVIDKFPISRPNLTFSTLTVSNMSPEDSSIYLCSATTGRNTEAFFGQGTRLTVV.

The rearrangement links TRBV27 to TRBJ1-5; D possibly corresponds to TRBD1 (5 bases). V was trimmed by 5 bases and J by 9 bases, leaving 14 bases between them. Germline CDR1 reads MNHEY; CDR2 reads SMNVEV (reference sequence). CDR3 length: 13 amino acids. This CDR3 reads CASSKALGAPQHF. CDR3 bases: TGTGCCAGCAGTAAAGCCCTCGGGGCGCCCCAGCATTTT.

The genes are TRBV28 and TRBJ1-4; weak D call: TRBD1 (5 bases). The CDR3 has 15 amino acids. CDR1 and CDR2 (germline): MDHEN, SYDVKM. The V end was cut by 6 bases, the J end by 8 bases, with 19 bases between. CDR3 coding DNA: TGTGCCAGCAGATTTACCGGGCCGGGGGAAGAAAAACTGTTTTTT. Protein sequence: CASRFTGPGEEKLFF.

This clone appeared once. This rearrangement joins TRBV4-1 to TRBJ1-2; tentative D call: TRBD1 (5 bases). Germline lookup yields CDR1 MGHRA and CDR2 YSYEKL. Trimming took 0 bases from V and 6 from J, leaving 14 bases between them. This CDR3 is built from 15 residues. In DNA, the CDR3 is TGCGCCAGCAGCCAAGATAGGCCAGGGCAAGATGGCTACACCTTC. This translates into CASSQDRPGQDGYTF.

The CDR3 here is CAWSPGTVVSYGYTF. The CDR3 DNA reads as TGTGCCTGGAGCCCTGGGACAGTGGTGTCTTATGGCTACACCTTC. The chain joins TRBV30 to TRBJ1-2; 7 bases are shared with TRBD1. The trim removed 3 bases at V and 5 bases at J, leaving 12 bases unmatched. CDR3 size: 15 residues. Germline values: CDR1 GTSNPN, CDR2 SVGIG (reference sequence).

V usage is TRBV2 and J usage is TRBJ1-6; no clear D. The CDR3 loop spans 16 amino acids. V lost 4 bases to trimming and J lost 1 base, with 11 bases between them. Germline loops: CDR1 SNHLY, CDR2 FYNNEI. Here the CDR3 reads CASSVYPASYNSPLHF. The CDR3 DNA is TGTGCCAGCAGTGTCTATCCAGCATCCTATAATTCACCCCTCCACTTT.

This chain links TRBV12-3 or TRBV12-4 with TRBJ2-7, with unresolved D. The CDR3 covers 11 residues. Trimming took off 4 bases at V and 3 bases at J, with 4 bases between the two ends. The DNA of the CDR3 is TGTGCCAGCAGTTCCATCTACGAGCAGTACTTC. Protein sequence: CASSSIYEQYF.

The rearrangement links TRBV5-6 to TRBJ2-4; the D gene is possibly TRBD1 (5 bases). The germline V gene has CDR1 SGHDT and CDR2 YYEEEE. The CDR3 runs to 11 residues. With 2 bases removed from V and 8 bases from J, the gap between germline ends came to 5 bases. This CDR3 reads CASSLGDIQYF. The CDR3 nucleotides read TGTGCCAGCAGCTTAGGGGACATTCAGTACTTC.

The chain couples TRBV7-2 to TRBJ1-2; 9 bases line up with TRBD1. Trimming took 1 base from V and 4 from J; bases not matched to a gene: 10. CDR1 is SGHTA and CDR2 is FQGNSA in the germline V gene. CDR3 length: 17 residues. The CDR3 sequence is CASSLDSGTGLSYGYTF. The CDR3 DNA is TGTGCCAGCAGCTTAGATTCCGGGACAGGGCTTTCCTATGGCTACACCTTC.

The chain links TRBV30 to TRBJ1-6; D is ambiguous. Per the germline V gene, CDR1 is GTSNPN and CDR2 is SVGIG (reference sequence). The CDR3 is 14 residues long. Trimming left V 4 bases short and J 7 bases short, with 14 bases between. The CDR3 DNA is TGTGCCTGGACAACCGGGATTAGGAATTCACCCCTCCACTTT. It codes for CAWTTGIRNSPLHF.

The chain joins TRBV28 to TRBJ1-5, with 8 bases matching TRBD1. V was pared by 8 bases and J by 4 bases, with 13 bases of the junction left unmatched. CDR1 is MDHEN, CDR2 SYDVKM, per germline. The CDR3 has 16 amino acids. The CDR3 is CASFARTGWGNQPQHF. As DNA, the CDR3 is TGTGCCAGCTTCGCTCGGACAGGGTGGGGAAATCAGCCCCAGCATTTT.

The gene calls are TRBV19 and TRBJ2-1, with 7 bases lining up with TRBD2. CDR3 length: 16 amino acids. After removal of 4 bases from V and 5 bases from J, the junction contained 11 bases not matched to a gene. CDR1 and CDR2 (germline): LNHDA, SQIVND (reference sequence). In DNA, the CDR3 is TGTGCCAGTAGTAGGGGGGAGGGAGCGGCACACAATGAGCAGTTCTTC. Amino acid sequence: CASSRGEGAAHNEQFF.

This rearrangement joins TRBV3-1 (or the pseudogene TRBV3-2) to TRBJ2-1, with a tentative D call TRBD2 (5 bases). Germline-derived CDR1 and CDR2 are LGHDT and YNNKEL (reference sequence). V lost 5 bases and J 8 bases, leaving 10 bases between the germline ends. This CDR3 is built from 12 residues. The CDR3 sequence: CASSAHGDEQFF. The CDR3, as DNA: TGTGCCAGCAGCGCACACGGGGATGAGCAGTTCTTC.

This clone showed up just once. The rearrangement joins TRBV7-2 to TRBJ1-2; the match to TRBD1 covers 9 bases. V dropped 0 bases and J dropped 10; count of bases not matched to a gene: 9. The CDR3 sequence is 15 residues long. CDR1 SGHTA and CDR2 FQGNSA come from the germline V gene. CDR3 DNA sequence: TGTGCCAGCAGCTTAGCGGGGGGACAGGGCTACCACTACACCTTC. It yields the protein CASSLAGGQGYHYTF.

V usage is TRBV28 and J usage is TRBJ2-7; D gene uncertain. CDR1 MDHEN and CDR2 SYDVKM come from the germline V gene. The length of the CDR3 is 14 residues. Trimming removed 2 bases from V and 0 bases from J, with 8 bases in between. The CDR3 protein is CASSLGGSSYEQYF. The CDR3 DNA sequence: TGTGCCAGCAGTTTAGGTGGAAGCTCCTACGAGCAGTACTTC.

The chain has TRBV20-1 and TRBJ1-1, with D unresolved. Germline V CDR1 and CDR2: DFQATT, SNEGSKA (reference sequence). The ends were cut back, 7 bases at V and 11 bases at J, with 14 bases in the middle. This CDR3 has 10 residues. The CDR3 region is CSVPDERAFF. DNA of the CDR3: TGCAGTGTTCCGGACGAGCGGGCTTTCTTT.

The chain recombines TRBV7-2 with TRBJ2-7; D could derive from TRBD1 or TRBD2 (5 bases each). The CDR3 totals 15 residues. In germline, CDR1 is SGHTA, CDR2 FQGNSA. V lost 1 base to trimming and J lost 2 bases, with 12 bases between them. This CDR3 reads CASSLGGNSAYEQYF. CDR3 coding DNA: TGTGCCAGCAGCTTAGGGGGGAACAGCGCCTACGAGCAGTACTTC.

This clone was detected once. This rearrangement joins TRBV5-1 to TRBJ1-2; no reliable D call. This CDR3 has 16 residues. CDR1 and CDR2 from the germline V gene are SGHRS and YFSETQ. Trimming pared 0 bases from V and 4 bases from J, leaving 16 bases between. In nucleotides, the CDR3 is TGCGCCAGCAGCTTGGACGGTGGTATTGAGGCCTATGGCTACACCTTC. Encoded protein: CASSLDGGIEAYGYTF.

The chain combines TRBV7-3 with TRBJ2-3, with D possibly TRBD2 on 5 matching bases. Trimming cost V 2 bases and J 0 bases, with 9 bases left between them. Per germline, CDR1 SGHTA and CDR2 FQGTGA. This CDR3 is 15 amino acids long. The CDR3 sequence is CASSLSGMSTDTQYF. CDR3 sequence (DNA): TGTGCCAGCAGCTTATCGGGGATGAGCACAGATACGCAGTATTTT.

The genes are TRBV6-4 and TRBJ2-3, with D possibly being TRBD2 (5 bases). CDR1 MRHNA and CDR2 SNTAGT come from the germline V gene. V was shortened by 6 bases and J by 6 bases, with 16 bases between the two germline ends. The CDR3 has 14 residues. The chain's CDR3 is CASSPTSGVDTQYF. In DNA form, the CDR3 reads TGTGCCAGCAGCCCTACTAGTGGTGTCGATACGCAGTATTTT.

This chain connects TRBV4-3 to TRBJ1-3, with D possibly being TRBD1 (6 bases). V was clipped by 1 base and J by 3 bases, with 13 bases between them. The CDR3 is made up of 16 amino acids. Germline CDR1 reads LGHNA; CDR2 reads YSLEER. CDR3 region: CASSQGWGADGNTIYF. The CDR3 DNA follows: TGCGCCAGCAGCCAAGGTTGGGGGGCAGATGGAAACACCATATATTTT.

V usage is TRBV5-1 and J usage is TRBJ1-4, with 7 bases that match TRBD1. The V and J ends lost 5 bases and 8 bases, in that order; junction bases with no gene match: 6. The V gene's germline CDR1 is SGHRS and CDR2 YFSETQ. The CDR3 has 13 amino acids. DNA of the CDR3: TGCGCCAGCAGGACAGGGTTGGAAGAAAAACTGTTTTTT. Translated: CASRTGLEEKLFF.

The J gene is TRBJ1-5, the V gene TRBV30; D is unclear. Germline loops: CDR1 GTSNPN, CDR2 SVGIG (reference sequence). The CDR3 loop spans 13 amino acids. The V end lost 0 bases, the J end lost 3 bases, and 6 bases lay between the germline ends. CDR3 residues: CAWSVGNNQPQHF. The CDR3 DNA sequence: TGTGCCTGGAGTGTAGGTAACAATCAGCCCCAGCATTTT.

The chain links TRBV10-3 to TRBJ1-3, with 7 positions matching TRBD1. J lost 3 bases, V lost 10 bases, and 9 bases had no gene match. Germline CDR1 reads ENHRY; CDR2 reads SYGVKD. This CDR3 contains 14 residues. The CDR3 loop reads CATSIDRVGNTIYF. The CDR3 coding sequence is TGTGCCACTTCTATAGACAGGGTTGGAAACACCATATATTTT.

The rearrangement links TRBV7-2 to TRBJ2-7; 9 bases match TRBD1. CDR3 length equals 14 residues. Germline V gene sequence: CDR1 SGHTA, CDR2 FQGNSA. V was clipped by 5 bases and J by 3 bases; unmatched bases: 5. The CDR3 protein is CASSIGTGSYEQYF. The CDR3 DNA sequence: TGTGCCAGCAGCATCGGGACAGGGAGCTACGAGCAGTACTTC.

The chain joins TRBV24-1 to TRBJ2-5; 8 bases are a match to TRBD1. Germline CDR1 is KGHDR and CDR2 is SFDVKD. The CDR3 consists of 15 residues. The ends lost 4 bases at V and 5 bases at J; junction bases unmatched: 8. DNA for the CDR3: TGTGCCACCAGTGACCCGACAGGGGCTGGGGAGACCCAGTACTTC. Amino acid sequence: CATSDPTGAGETQYF.

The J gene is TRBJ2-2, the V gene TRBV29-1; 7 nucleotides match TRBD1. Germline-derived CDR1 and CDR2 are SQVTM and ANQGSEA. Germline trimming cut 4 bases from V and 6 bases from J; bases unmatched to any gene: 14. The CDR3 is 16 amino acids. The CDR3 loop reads CSVGGGQQGRAGELFF. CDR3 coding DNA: TGCAGCGTTGGAGGGGGCCAGCAGGGAAGGGCCGGGGAGCTGTTTTTT.

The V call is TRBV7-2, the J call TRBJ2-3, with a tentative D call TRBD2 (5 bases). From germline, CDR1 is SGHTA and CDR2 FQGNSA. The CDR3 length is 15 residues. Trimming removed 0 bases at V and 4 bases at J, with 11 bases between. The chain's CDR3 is CASSLAVSAADTQYF. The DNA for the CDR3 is TGTGCCAGCAGCTTAGCGGTTAGCGCTGCAGATACGCAGTATTTT.

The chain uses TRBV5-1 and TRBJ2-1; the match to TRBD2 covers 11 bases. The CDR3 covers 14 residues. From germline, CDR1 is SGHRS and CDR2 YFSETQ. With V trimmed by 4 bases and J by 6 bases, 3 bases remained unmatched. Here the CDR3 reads CASSLTSGINEQFF. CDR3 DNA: TGCGCCAGCAGCCTGACTAGCGGGATCAATGAGCAGTTCTTC.

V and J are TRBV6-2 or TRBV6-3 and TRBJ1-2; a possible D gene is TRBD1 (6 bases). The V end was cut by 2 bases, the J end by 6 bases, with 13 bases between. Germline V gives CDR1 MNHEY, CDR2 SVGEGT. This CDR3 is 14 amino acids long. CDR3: CASSYPGQLNGYTF. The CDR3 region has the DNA TGTGCCAGCAGTTACCCCGGACAGCTAAATGGCTACACCTTC.